The rows below give T cell receptor beta chains drawn from one sample of a study of cytomegalovirus exposure and HLA in healthy donors. The repertoire was sequenced with immunoSEQ multiplex PCR; TCRdb's copy has only in-frame clones and lacks some. The sample contains 55,000 to 70,000 clones, 91% of which appear only once. Sample: PBMCs. The origin of the receptors is a man aged 18 to 29 in good health and CMV-seronegative. The CDR3 runs from the conserved cysteine through the conserved F or W. A D gene is named only where the DNA matches it firmly. Clone size is not always given. Where it is, it says once, few, many or a class for expanded clones.

>TRBJ2-7|TRBV27|TRBD1|-
TGTGCCATCCGAAGACAGGGAACCTACGAGCAGTACTTC
CAIRRQGTYEQYF
>TRBJ2-7|TRBV4-2|TRBD2|-
TGTGCCAGCAGCCAGGAGACTAGCGCGTACGAGCAGTACTTC
CASSQETSAYEQYF
>TRBJ1-4|TRBV7-8|-|-
TGTGCCAGCAGCTTAGTCACAGCTCCTAATGAAAAACTGTTTTTT
CASSLVTAPNEKLFF
>TRBJ2-3|TRBV9|TRBD2|-
TGTGCCAGCAGCGTGCCTACTAGCGGGGTCACAGATACGCAGTATTTT
CASSVPTSGVTDTQYF
>TRBJ2-6|TRBV28|-|-
TGTGCCAGCAGTTTATCAGGGGGGCGGGGACAGTTTCTAGGTGGGGCCAACGTCCTGACTTTC
CASSLSGGRGQFLGGANVLTF
>TRBJ1-2|TRBV6-5|-|-
TGTGCCAGCAGGCCAACGACGGGGTTCTATGGCTACACCTTC
CASRPTTGFYGYTF
>TRBJ2-5|TRBV27|-|-
TGTGCCAGCAGCCGCCGGGACTTTCAAGAGACCCAGTACTTC
CASSRRDFQETQYF
>TRBJ1-5|TRBV27|-|-
TGTGCCAGCTCCACCGGGGGGACGATAAGCAATCAGCCCCAGCATTTT
CASSTGGTISNQPQHF
>TRBJ2-1|TRBV21-1|-|-
TGTGCCAGCAGCATCCCGAATGGCGGTTACAATGAGCAGTTCTTC
CASSIPNGGYNEQFF
>TRBJ2-5|TRBV7-9|TRBD2|-
TGTGCCAGCAGCCCCATACTAGCGGTAGAGACCCAGTACTTC
CASSPILAVETQYF
>TRBJ2-1|TRBV10-3|TRBD2|-
TGTGCCATCAGTGTCTTATCGGGAGGGGGGGGCAATGAGCAGTTCTTC
CAISVLSGGGGNEQFF
>TRBJ2-3|TRBV19|-|once
TGTGCCAGTAGCCAGGGCACAGATACGCAGTATTTT
CASSQGTDTQYF
>TRBJ2-1|TRBV6-5|TRBD2|-
TGTGCCAGCAGTCAGTCCGGGACTAGCTATGAGCAGTTCTTC
CASSQSGTSYEQFF
>TRBJ2-1|TRBV7-8|-|-
TGTGCCAGCAGCTTAGTCTCGGGCTCCTACAATGAGCAGTTCTTC
CASSLVSGSYNEQFF
>TRBJ1-2|TRBV28|-|-
TGTGCCAGCAGTAAAACAGGGATTGATGGCTACACCTTC
CASSKTGIDGYTF
>TRBJ2-5|TRBV10-3|-|once
TGTGCCATCAGCCCCAACGGAGAGACCCAGTACTTC
CAISPNGETQYF
>TRBJ2-3|TRBV12-5|TRBD2|-
TGTGCTAGTGGAGCGGGACTAGCGGGACCCACAGATACGCAGTATTTT
CASGAGLAGPTDTQYF
>TRBJ2-7|TRBV7-9|TRBD2|-
TGTGCCAGCAGACCCTCGGGGGGTGGCGAGCAGTACTTC
CASRPSGGGEQYF
>TRBJ2-7|TRBV11-2|-|few
TGTGCCAGCAGCTTTCACTACGAGCAGTACTTC
CASSFHYEQYF
>TRBJ2-1|TRBV28|TRBD1|-
TGTGCCAGCAGTTTATCGGGACAGGGGGTCGATGAGCAGTTCTTC
CASSLSGQGVDEQFF
>TRBJ2-7|TRBV28|TRBD1|-
TGTGCCAGCAGCGTGGACTCGACAGGGAAGTACGAGCAGTACTTC
CASSVDSTGKYEQYF
>TRBJ1-1|TRBV2|-|once
TGTGCCACCTCGTTGACACCGAACACTGAAGCTTTCTTT
CATSLTPNTEAFF
>TRBJ2-1|TRBV19|-|-
TGTGCCAGTAGAAGACTAGGCGGTCCTTACAATGAGCAGTTCTTC
CASRRLGGPYNEQFF
>TRBJ2-7|TRBV20-1|-|-
TGCAGTGCTGGCTTCGGAGACGAGCAGTACTTC
CSAGFGDEQYF
>TRBJ2-1|TRBV28|TRBD2|-
TGTGCCAGCACTTTGCACGGGTCTAGCGGGAGATTTGATGAGCAGTTCTTC
CASTLHGSSGRFDEQFF
>TRBJ1-5|TRBV28|-|-
TGTGCCAGCAGTTTGGACAGCTTCGGGCCCCAGCATTTT
CASSLDSFGPQHF
>TRBJ2-1|TRBV29-1|TRBD1|-
TGCAGCGGAACCCCCCGGGACAGGGGATTAAATGAGCAGTTCTTC
CSGTPRDRGLNEQFF
>TRBJ2-3|TRBV9|-|once
TGTGCCAGCAGCCAACTTTCACTAGCTCCTGGTACGCAGTATTTT
CASSQLSLAPGTQYF
>TRBJ1-3|TRBV29-1|-|-
TGCAGCGTTGGACACGACCCCATATATTTT
CSVGHDPIYF
>TRBJ2-1|TRBV27|TRBD2|-
TGTGCCAGCAGTTCCCGGGCTAGCGGGAGCTCCTACAATGAGCAGTTCTTC
CASSSRASGSSYNEQFF
>TRBJ2-2|TRBV6-4|-|few
TGTGCCAGCAGTGACGGGACAAACACCGGGGAGCTGTTTTTT
CASSDGTNTGELFF
>TRBJ2-5|TRBV10-3|-|-
TGTGCCAACGCGGAGGGGGCTTATGAGACCCAGTACTTC
CANAEGAYETQYF
>TRBJ1-5|TRBV7-8|TRBD1|-
TGTGCCAGCAGCCAGAGCCGTGACAGGGGTTTGGTCGGCAATCAGCCCCAGCATTTT
CASSQSRDRGLVGNQPQHF
>TRBJ2-1|TRBV2|TRBD2|-
TGTGCCATTCAGAGGGGGCGGACTAGCGGGAACTCCTACAATGAGCAGTTCTTC
CAIQRGRTSGNSYNEQFF